The 20 T cell receptor beta chains below were found in one sample sequenced in a study of blood T cell repertoires in COVID-19. Sequenced by immunoSEQ multiplex PCR; TCRdb stores in-frame clones only, minus some. Found here are over 50,000 clones, 75% to 95% of them singletons; the top ten hold roughly 6.5%. Sequences were obtained from peripheral blood. These receptors were taken from a man aged 45-65 years with active COVID-19.

This clone was picked up a small number of times. V and J are TRBV27 and TRBJ2-7; D is uncertain. Trimming stripped 2 bases from V and 3 bases from J, with 11 bases between. The CDR3 loop spans 14 amino acids. Germline V gives CDR1 MNHEY, CDR2 SMNVEV (reference sequence). DNA of the CDR3: TGTGCCAGCAGTTTACAAGCCGCAGGCTACGAGCAGTACTTC. Translation: CASSLQAAGYEQYF.

This clone was recorded only once. This rearrangement joins TRBV5-1 to TRBJ1-3, with TRBD1 identical over 8 bases. The germline gives CDR1 SGHRS, CDR2 YFSETQ. V lost 0 bases, J lost 2 bases, and 1 base stayed unmatched. The CDR3 spans 15 residues. CDR3 sequence: CASSLGTGTGNTIYF. The CDR3 coding sequence is TGCGCCAGCAGCTTGGGGACAGGGACTGGAAACACCATATATTTT.

The CDR3 DNA sequence: TGTGCCAGCAGTTCGACAGGGGCGCCCCCTGGCTACACCTTC. It is translated as CASSSTGAPPGYTF. The chain is built from TRBV28 and TRBJ1-2; 8 bases map to TRBD1. Germline V gives CDR1 MDHEN, CDR2 SYDVKM. V lost 4 bases, J lost 7 bases, and 8 bases stayed unmatched. The CDR3 is 14 residues long.

The chain is built from TRBV7-9 and TRBJ2-1; TRBD2 agrees at 7 bases. Germline trimming cut 7 bases from V and 2 bases from J; bases unmatched to any gene: 5. The CDR3 has 14 residues. CDR1 SEHNR and CDR2 FQNEAQ come from the germline V gene (reference sequence). The CDR3 sequence: CASKSSGAYNEQFF. CDR3 DNA sequence: TGTGCCAGCAAATCGAGCGGGGCCTACAATGAGCAGTTCTTC.

The chain uses TRBV6-6 and TRBJ2-5, with 9 bases identical to TRBD2. The V gene's germline CDR1 is MNHNY and CDR2 SVGAGI (reference sequence). The CDR3 is made up of 15 amino acids. V was pared by 5 bases and J by 3 bases, with 7 bases of the junction left unmatched. CDR3 sequence: CASSRERLAEETQYF. CDR3 DNA: TGTGCCAGCAGTCGGGAAAGACTAGCGGAAGAGACCCAGTACTTC.

J is TRBJ2-1 and V is TRBV4-1, with D possibly TRBD2 on 5 matching bases. Germline assignment: CDR1 MGHRA and CDR2 YSYEKL. V lost 1 base to trimming and J lost 0 bases, with 10 bases between them. The CDR3 loop spans 16 amino acids. CDR3 nucleotide sequence: TGCGCCAGCAGCCAAGGCGGGTGGGGCTCCTACAATGAGCAGTTCTTC. Amino acid sequence: CASSQGGWGSYNEQFF.

This sequence joins TRBV14 and TRBJ2-7, with D possibly TRBD1 on 5 matching bases. V lost 5 bases, J lost 4 bases, and 18 bases lay in between. The CDR3 covers 15 residues. Germline CDR1 and CDR2: SGHDN and FVKESK. This CDR3 reads CASSNFDSPSYEQYF. CDR3 coding DNA: TGTGCCAGCAGCAACTTTGACAGCCCCTCGTACGAGCAGTACTTC.

The rearrangement links TRBV3-1 (or the pseudogene TRBV3-2) to TRBJ2-5; D possibly corresponds to TRBD2 (6 bases). The CDR3 spans 14 residues. V shed 2 bases and J shed 4 bases, with 11 bases lying between them. CDR1 LGHDT and CDR2 YNNKEL come from the germline V gene (reference sequence). For the CDR3, the DNA is TGTGCCAGCAGCCAACCGGGAGTAAGAGAGACCCAGTACTTC. Encoded protein: CASSQPGVRETQYF.

The chain recombines TRBV29-1 with TRBJ1-1, with 7 bases aligning to TRBD1. Looked up from germline, CDR1 is SQVTM and CDR2 is ANQGSEA. There are 13 residues in the CDR3. V dropped 6 bases and J dropped 7; count of bases not matched to a gene: 11. The CDR3 bases are TGCAGCGTACAGGGGAGGTATAGGGGTGAAGCTTTCTTT. Residues: CSVQGRYRGEAFF.

The genes are TRBV7-9 and TRBJ2-5; D may be TRBD2 (7 bases). Trimming took 0 bases from V and 4 from J, leaving 12 bases between them. The CDR3 runs to 15 residues. The germline V gene encodes CDR1 SEHNR and CDR2 FQNEAQ (reference sequence). CDR3 region: CASSLAGGGGETQYF. In DNA, the CDR3 is TGTGCCAGCAGCTTAGCGGGCGGGGGCGGAGAGACCCAGTACTTC.

The chain carries TRBV19 and TRBJ2-7; 7 nucleotides match TRBD2. J was trimmed by 4 bases and V by 6 bases; bases with no gene match: 12. The CDR3 totals 15 residues. The V gene's germline CDR1 is LNHDA and CDR2 SQIVND (reference sequence). CDR3 residues: CASSSERGSSYEQYF. CDR3 bases: TGTGCCAGTAGCTCCGAGCGGGGCAGCTCTTACGAGCAGTACTTC. The variable domain in full, completed from reference TRBV19 and TRBJ2-7, reads DGGITQSPKYLFRKEGQNVTLSCEQNLNHDAMYWYRQDPGQGLRLIYYSQIVNDFQKGDIAEGYSVSREKKESFPLTVTSAQKNPTAFYLCASSSERGSSYEQYFGPGTRLTVT.

The rearrangement links TRBV11-2 to TRBJ2-3; 8 bases are shared with TRBD1. The CDR3 loop spans 19 amino acids. Trimming at V came to 4 bases and at J to 3 bases, leaving 18 bases not matched to a gene. In germline, CDR1 is SGHAT, CDR2 FQNNGV. The CDR3 is CASSWTFRTGTNPTDTQYF. The CDR3 bases are TGTGCCAGCAGCTGGACTTTCAGGACAGGGACAAACCCTACAGATACGCAGTATTTT.

This clone was found a few times. This chain links TRBV6-6 with TRBJ2-7; D not resolved. This CDR3 contains 14 residues. The V gene lost 10 bases and the J gene lost 0 bases, with 16 bases spanning the gap. Germline-derived CDR1 and CDR2 are MNHNY and SVGAGI (reference sequence). CDR3 coding DNA: TGTGCCACCGGTCCATACCGTAGCTCCTACGAGCAGTACTTC. Its protein product is CATGPYRSSYEQYF.

The chain is built from TRBV5-1 and TRBJ1-1; D possibly corresponds to TRBD1 (5 bases). The CDR3 extends over 12 amino acids. Per germline, CDR1 SGHRS and CDR2 YFSETQ. Trimming removed 4 bases from V and 7 bases from J, with 11 bases in between. For the CDR3, the DNA is TGCGCCAGCAGCGGGGGGTGGAGTGAAGCTTTCTTT. It encodes CASSGGWSEAFF. Full variable domain (missing parts from reference TRBV5-1 and TRBJ1-1): KAGVTQTPRYLIKTRGQQVTLSCSPISGHRSVSWYQQTPGQGLQFLFEYFSETQRNKGNFPGRFSGRQFSNSRSEMNVSTLELGDSALYLCASSGGWSEAFFGQGTRLTVV.

The genes are TRBV13 and TRBJ1-2, with 9 bases aligning to TRBD1. Trimming removed 5 bases from V and 8 bases from J; junction bases left unmatched: 9. The CDR3 loop spans 14 amino acids. CDR1 is PRHDT, CDR2 FYEKMQ, per germline (reference sequence). The CDR3 DNA sequence: TGTGCCAGCAGCCTGTTCGGACAGGGGAAGGGCTACACCTTC. Translation gives CASSLFGQGKGYTF.

The rearrangement links TRBV6-2 or TRBV6-3 to TRBJ2-5, with TRBD2 matching over 9 bases. CDR3 length: 16 residues. CDR1 is MNHEY, CDR2 SVGEGT, per germline. Trimming removed 2 bases from V and 0 bases from J; junction bases left unmatched: 4. The CDR3: CASSYLASGDQETQYF. The CDR3 DNA follows: TGTGCCAGCAGTTACCTGGCTAGCGGGGACCAAGAGACCCAGTACTTC.

This chain uses TRBV7-9 with TRBJ2-3, with D possibly matching TRBD2 (6 bases). V lost 2 bases, J lost 6 bases, and 21 bases lay in between. The CDR3 consists of 17 residues. Germline CDR1 reads SEHNR; CDR2 reads FQNEAQ (reference sequence). The chain's CDR3 is CASSLKGSAGKGDTQYF. CDR3 bases: TGTGCCAGCAGCTTAAAAGGGTCGGCGGGAAAGGGGGATACGCAGTATTTT.

The V gene is TRBV6-1, the J gene TRBJ1-5; no clear D. The germline V gene has CDR1 MNHNS and CDR2 SASEGT. V lost 3 bases, J lost 5 bases, and 8 bases lay in between. The CDR3 has 13 residues. CDR3 nucleotides: TGTGCCAGCAGTGACAGGTCCCATCAGCCCCAGCATTTT. As protein: CASSDRSHQPQHF.

The rearrangement uses TRBV29-1 and TRBJ2-7, with 10 bases fitting TRBD1. This CDR3 has 12 residues. With 6 bases clipped from V and 4 bases from J, the junction kept 3 bases outside the gene matches. Germline V lookup: CDR1 SQVTM, CDR2 ANQGSEA. The CDR3 protein is CSVGQGGYEQYF. The CDR3 DNA sequence: TGCAGCGTAGGACAGGGGGGGTACGAGCAGTACTTC.

The gene calls are TRBV5-4 and TRBJ2-1, with TRBD2 matching 7 bases. The V segment lost 6 bases and the J segment 7 bases; nucleotides outside the gene matches: 19. The CDR3 has 17 residues. CDR1 and CDR2 from the germline V gene are SGHNT and YYREEE (reference sequence). CDR3 in amino acids: CASMRGSIQFNRNEQFF. In DNA, the CDR3 is TGTGCCAGCATGCGGGGGTCAATCCAATTTAACCGAAATGAGCAGTTCTTC.